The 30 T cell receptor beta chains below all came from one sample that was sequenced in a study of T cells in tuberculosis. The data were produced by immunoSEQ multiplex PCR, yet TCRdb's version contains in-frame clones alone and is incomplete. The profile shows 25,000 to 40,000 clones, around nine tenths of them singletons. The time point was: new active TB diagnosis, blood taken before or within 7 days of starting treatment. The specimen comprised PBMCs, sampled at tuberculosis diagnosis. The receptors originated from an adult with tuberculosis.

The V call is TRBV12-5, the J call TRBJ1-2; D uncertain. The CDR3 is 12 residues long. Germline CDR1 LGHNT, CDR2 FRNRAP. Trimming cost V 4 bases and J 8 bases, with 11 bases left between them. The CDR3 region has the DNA TGTGCTAGTGGTTCTCCCTGGGCCGGCTACACCTTC. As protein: CASGSPWAGYTF.

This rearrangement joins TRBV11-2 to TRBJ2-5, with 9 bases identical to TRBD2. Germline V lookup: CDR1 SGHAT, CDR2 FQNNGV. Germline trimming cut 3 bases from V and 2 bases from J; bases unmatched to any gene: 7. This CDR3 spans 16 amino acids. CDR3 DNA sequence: TGTGCCAGCAGCTTCGGTAGCGGGGGTACACAAGAGACCCAGTACTTC. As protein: CASSFGSGGTQETQYF.

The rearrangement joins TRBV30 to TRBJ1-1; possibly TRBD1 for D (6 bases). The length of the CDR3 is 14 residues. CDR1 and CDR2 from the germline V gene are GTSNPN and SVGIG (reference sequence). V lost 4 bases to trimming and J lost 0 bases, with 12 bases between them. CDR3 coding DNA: TGTGCCTGGATTGGGCAGGGGATGAACACTGAAGCTTTCTTT. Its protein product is CAWIGQGMNTEAFF.

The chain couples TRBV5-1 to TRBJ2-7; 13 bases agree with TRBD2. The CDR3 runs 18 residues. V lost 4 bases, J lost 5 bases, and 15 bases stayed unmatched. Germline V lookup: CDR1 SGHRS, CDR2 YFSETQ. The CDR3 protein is CASSATGTSGDLRNEQYF. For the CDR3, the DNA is TGCGCCAGCAGCGCAACTGGGACTAGCGGGGACCTCCGAAACGAGCAGTACTTC.

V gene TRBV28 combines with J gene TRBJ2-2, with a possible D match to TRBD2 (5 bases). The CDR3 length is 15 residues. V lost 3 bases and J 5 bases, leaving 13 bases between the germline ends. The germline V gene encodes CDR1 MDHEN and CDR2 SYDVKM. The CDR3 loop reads CASSFDFSGTGELFF. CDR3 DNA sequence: TGTGCCAGCAGTTTCGATTTTTCGGGGACCGGGGAGCTGTTTTTT.

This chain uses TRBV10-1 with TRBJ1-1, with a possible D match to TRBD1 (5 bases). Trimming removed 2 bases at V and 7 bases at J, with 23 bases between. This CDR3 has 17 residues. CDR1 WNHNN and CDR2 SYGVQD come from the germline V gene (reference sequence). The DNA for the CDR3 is TGCGCCAGCAGTGAGGCAGTCGGAGGGGCAGAGATTGATGAAGCTTTCTTT. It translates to CASSEAVGGAEIDEAFF.

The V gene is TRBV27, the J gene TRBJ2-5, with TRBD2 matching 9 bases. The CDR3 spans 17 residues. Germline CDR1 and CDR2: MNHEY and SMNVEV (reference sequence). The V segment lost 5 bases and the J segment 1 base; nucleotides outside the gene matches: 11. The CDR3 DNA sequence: TGTGCCAGCAGTCCGGCGGGGGGGCAACCCTTCCAAGAGACCCAGTACTTC. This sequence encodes CASSPAGGQPFQETQYF.

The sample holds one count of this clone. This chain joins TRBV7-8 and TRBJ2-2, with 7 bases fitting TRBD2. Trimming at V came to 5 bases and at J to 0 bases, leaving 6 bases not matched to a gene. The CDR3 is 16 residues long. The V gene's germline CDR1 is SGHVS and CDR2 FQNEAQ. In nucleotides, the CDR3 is TGTGCCAGCAGCGACGCGGGGGACGCGAACACCGGGGAGCTGTTTTTT. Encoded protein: CASSDAGDANTGELFF.

The CDR3 DNA reads TGTGCCAGCAGCTTAGGGGGGCAGGGTCGGCAGCCCCAGCATTTT. Protein: CASSLGGQGRQPQHF. The J gene is TRBJ1-5, the V gene TRBV7-2, with D possibly TRBD1 on 6 matching bases. The CDR3 is 15 amino acids. Per the germline V gene, CDR1 is SGHTA and CDR2 is FQGNSA. Trimming pared 1 base from V and 7 bases from J, leaving 14 bases between.

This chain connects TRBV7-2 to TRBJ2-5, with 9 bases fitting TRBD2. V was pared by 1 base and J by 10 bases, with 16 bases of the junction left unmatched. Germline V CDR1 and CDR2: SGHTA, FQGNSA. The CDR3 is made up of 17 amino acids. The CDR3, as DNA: TGTGCCAGCAGCTTAGGGGGAACTAGCGGGTGGCAGGGGGGCCAGTACTTC. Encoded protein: CASSLGGTSGWQGGQYF.

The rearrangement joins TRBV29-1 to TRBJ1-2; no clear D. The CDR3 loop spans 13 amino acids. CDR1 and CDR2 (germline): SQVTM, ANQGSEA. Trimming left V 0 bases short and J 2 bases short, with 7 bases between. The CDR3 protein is CSVEDTTNYGYTF. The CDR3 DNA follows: TGCAGCGTTGAAGACACAACAAACTATGGCTACACCTTC.

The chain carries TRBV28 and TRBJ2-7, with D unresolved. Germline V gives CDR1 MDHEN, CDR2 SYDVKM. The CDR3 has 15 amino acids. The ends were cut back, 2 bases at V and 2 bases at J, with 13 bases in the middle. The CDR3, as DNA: TGTGCCAGCAGTTTAGGTACCACAAGTCCCTACGAGCAGTACTTC. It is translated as CASSLGTTSPYEQYF. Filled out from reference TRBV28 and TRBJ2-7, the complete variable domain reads DVKVTQSSRYLVKRTGEKVFLECVQDMDHENMFWYRQDPGLGLRLIYFSYDVKMKEKGDIPEGYSVSREKKERFSLILESASTNQTSMYLCASSLGTTSPYEQYFGPGTRLTVT.

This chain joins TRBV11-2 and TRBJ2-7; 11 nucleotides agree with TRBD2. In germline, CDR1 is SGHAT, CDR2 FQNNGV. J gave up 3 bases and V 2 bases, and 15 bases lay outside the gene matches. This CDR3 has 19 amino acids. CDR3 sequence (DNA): TGTGCCAGCAGCTTACTAGGTGGACTAGCGGGTGGAAACCACTACGAGCAGTACTTC. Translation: CASSLLGGLAGGNHYEQYF.

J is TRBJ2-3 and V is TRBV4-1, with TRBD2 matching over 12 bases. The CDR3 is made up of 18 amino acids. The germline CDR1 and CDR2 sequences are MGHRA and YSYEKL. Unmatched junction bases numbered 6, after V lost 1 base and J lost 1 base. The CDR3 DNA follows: TGCGCCAGCAGCCAAGCCCTCGGACTAGCGGGGCGCACAGATACGCAGTATTTT. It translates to CASSQALGLAGRTDTQYF.

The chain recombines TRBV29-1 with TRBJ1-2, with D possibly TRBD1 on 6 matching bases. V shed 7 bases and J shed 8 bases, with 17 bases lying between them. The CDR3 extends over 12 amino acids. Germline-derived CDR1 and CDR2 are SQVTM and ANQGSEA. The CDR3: CSAGQSGWGYTF. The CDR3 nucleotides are TGCAGCGCTGGACAGAGCGGATGGGGCTACACCTTC.

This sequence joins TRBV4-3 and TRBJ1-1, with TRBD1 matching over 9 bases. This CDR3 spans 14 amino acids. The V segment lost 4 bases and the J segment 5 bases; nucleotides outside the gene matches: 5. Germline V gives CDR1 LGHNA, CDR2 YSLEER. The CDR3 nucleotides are TGCGCCAGCAGCCTGGGACAGGGCGGGACTGAAGCTTTCTTT. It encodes CASSLGQGGTEAFF.

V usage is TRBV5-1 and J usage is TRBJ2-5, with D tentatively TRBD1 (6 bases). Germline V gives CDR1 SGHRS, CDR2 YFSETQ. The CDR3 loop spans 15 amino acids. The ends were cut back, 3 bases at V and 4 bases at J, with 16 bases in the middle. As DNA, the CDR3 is TGCGCCAGCAGCTCCGGACAGCTAAGGGGAGAGACCCAGTACTTC. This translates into CASSSGQLRGETQYF.

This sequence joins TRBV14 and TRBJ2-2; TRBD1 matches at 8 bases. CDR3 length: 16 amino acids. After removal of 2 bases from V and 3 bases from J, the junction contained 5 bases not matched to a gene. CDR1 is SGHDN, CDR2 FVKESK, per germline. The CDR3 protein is CASSQFRGLDTGELFF. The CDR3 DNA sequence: TGTGCCAGCAGCCAATTCAGGGGGCTGGACACCGGGGAGCTGTTTTTT. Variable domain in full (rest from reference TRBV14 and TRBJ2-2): EAGVTQFPSHSVIEKGQTVTLRCDPISGHDNLYWYRRVMGKEIKFLLHFVKESKQDESGMPNNRFLAERTGGTYSTLKVQPAELEDSGVYFCASSQFRGLDTGELFFGEGSRLTVL.

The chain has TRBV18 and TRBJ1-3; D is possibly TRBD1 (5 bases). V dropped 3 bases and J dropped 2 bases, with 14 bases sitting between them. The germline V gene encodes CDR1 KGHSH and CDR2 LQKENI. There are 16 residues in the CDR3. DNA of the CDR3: TGTGCCAGCTCACCCCAAGACAGTGTAGCTGGAAACACCATATATTTT. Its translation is CASSPQDSVAGNTIYF.

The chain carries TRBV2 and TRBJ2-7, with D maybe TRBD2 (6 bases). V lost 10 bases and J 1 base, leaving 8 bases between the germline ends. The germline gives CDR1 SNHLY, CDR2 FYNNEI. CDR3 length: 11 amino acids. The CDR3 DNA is TGTGCCACCGCGGGGTCCTACGAGCAGTACTTC. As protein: CATAGSYEQYF.

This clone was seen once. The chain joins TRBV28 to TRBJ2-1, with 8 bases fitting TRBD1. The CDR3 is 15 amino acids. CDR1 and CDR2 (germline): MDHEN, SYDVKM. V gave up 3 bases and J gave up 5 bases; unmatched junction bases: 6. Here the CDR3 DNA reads TGTGCCAGCAGTTTTCGGGACAGGTGGGACAATGAGCAGTTCTTC. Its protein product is CASSFRDRWDNEQFF.

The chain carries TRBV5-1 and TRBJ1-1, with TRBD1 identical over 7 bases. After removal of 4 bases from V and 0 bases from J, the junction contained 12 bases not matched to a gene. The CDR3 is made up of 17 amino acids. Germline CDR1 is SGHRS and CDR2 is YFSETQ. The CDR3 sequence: CASSMRTGTTMNTEAFF. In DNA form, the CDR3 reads TGCGCCAGCAGCATGCGGACAGGAACTACCATGAACACTGAAGCTTTCTTT. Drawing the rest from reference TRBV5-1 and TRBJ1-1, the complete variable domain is KAGVTQTPRYLIKTRGQQVTLSCSPISGHRSVSWYQQTPGQGLQFLFEYFSETQRNKGNFPGRFSGRQFSNSRSEMNVSTLELGDSALYLCASSMRTGTTMNTEAFFGQGTRLTVV.

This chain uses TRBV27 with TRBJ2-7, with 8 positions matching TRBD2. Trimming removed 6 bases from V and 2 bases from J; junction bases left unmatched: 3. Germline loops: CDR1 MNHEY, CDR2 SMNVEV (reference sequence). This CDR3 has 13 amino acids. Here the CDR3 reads CASSLGLAYEQYF. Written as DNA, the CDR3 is TGTGCCAGCAGCCTGGGACTAGCCTACGAGCAGTACTTC.

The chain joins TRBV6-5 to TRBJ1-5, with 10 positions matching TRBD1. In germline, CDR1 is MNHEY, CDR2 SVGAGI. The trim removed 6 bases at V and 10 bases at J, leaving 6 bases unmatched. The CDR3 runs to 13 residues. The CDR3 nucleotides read TGTGCCAGCAGCCCAGGACAGGGGGACCCCCAGCATTTT. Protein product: CASSPGQGDPQHF.

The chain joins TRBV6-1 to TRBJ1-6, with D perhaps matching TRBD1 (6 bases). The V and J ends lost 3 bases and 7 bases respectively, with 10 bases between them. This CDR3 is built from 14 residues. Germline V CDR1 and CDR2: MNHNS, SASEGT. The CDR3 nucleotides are TGTGCCAGCAGTGATTCAGGGGACAATTCACCCCTCCACTTT. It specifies CASSDSGDNSPLHF.

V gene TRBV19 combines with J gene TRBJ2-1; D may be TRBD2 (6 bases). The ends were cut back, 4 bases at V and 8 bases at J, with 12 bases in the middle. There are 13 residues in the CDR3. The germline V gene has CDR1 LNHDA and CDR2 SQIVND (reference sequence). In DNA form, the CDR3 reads TGTGCCAGTAGTACTGTCTGGGGGGATGAGCAGTTCTTC. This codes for CASSTVWGDEQFF.

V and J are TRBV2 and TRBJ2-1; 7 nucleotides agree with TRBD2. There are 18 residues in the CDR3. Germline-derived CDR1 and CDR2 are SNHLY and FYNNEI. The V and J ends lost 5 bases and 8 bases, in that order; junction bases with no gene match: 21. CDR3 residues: CASSRSASLGGLSDEQFF. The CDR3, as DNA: TGTGCCAGCAGTAGATCCGCGTCCCTCGGGGGGTTGAGCGATGAGCAGTTCTTC.

The CDR3 DNA follows: TGCGCCAGCAGCCAAGACAGGGGGGCCGGCGAGCAGTACTTC. This gives the protein CASSQDRGAGEQYF. This sequence joins TRBV4-1 and TRBJ2-7; weak D call: TRBD1 (7 bases). The CDR3 is 14 residues long. Trimming pared 0 bases from V and 6 bases from J, leaving 12 bases between. CDR1 and CDR2 from the germline V gene are MGHRA and YSYEKL.

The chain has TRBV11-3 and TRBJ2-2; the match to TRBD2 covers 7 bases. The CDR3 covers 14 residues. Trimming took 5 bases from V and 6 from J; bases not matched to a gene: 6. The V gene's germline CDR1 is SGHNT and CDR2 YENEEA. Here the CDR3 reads CASSAREGPGELFF. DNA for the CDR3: TGTGCCAGCAGCGCGAGGGAGGGTCCCGGGGAGCTGTTTTTT.

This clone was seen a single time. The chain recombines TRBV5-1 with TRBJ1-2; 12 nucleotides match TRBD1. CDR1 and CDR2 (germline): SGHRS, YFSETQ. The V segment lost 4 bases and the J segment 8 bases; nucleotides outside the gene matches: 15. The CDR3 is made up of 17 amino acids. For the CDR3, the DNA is TGCGCCAGCAGCCCGGGACAGGGGGCCGGCAGGAGAATCGGCTACACCTTC. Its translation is CASSPGQGAGRRIGYTF.